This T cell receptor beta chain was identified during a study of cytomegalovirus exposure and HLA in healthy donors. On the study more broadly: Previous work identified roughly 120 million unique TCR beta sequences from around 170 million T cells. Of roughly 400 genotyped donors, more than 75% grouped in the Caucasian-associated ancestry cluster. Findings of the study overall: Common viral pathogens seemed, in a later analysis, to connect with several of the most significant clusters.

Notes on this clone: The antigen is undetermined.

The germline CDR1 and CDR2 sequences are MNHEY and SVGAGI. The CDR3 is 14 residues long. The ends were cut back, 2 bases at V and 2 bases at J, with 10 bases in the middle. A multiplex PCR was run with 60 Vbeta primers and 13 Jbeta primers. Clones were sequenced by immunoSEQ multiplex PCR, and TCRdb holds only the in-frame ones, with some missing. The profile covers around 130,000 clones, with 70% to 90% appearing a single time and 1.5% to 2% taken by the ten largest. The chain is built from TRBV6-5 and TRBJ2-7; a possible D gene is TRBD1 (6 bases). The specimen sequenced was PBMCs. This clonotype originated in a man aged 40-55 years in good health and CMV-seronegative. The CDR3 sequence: CASSYRQGTYEQYF. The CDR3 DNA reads TGTGCCAGCAGTTACAGGCAGGGGACCTACGAGCAGTACTTC.